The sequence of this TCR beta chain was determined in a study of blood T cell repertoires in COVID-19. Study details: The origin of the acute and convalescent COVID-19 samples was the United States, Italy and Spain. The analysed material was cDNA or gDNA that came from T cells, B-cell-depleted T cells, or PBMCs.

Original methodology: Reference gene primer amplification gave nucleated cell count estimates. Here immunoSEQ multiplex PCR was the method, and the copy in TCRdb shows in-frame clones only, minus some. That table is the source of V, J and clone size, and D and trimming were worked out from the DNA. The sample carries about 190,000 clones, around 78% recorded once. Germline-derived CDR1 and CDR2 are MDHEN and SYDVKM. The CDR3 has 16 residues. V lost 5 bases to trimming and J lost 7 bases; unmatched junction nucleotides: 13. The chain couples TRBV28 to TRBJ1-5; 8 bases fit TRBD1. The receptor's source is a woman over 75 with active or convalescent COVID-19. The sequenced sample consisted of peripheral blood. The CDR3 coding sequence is TGTGCCAGCAGTCCTATCCGGAGGACAGGGAAACAGCCCCAGCATTTT. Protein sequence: CASSPIRRTGKQPQHF.